The 15 T cell receptor beta chains given below trace back to one sample, sequenced in a study of blood T cell repertoires in COVID-19. The repertoire was sequenced with immunoSEQ multiplex PCR; TCRdb's copy has only in-frame clones and lacks some. The table has fewer than 350,000 clones, 88% seen once. Source material: peripheral blood. All receptors come from a man aged 18 to 29 with active or convalescent COVID-19.

J is TRBJ2-7 and V is TRBV13, with 11 bases that match TRBD2. CDR1 is PRHDT and CDR2 is FYEKMQ in the germline V gene (reference sequence). This CDR3 has 15 residues. V shed 7 bases and J 2 bases; nucleotides not matched to a gene: 7. The CDR3 sequence is CASNLAGGSTYEQYF. The CDR3 DNA sequence: TGTGCCAGCAACCTAGCGGGGGGATCAACCTACGAGCAGTACTTC.

The sample holds one count of this clone. The rearrangement links TRBV7-3 to TRBJ2-7; TRBD1 matches 11 bases. From germline, CDR1 is SGHTA and CDR2 FQGTGA. The CDR3 spans 15 residues. V lost 3 bases to trimming and J lost 5 bases; unmatched junction nucleotides: 6. The DNA of the CDR3 is TGTGCCAGCAGCTTGGACAGGGGGCTCGGCAACGAGCAGTACTTC. It yields the protein CASSLDRGLGNEQYF.

The rearrangement joins TRBV6-5 to TRBJ2-7; 7 bases align to TRBD1. Germline V lookup: CDR1 MNHEY, CDR2 SVGAGI. V shed 2 bases and J 4 bases; nucleotides not matched to a gene: 8. The CDR3 has 15 residues. The CDR3 nucleotides are TGTGCCAGCAGTTACCGAGGGGGCGGGCAATACGAGCAGTACTTC. Translated, it gives CASSYRGGGQYEQYF.

J is TRBJ1-2 and V is TRBV7-9; D gene ambiguous. Germline V lookup: CDR1 SEHNR, CDR2 FQNEAQ (reference sequence). Trimming shortened V by 4 bases and J by 4 bases, and 16 bases separated the two germline ends. The CDR3 loop spans 15 amino acids. CDR3 sequence: CASSSPLLTTYGYTF. The DNA for the CDR3 is TGTGCCAGCAGCTCTCCACTCTTAACCACCTATGGCTACACCTTC. Filled out from reference TRBV7-9 and TRBJ1-2, the complete variable domain reads DTGVSQNPRHKITKRGQNVTFRCDPISEHNRLYWYRQTLGQGPEFLTYFQNEAQLEKSRLLSDRFSAERPKGSFSTLEIQRTEQGDSAMYLCASSSPLLTTYGYTFGSGTRLTVV.

The CDR3 here is CASSPGDPGGNIQYF. The CDR3, as DNA: TGCGCCAGCAGCCCAGGTGACCCAGGGGGAAACATTCAGTACTTC. This sequence joins TRBV5-1 and TRBJ2-4; TRBD1 agrees at 7 bases. V lost 4 bases, J lost 6 bases, and 10 bases stayed unmatched. The germline CDR1 and CDR2 sequences are SGHRS and YFSETQ. The CDR3 has 15 amino acids.

The rearrangement uses TRBV20-1 and TRBJ2-7; 10 nucleotides align to TRBD2. V dropped 3 bases and J dropped 2; count of bases not matched to a gene: 7. Per germline, CDR1 DFQATT and CDR2 SNEGSKA (reference sequence). The CDR3 extends over 15 amino acids. This CDR3 is CSASIGLAGAYEQYF. The DNA for the CDR3 is TGCAGTGCTAGTATTGGGCTAGCGGGGGCCTACGAGCAGTACTTC.

The chain is built from TRBV29-1 and TRBJ1-2, with D uncertain. The CDR3 spans 12 residues. In germline, CDR1 is SQVTM, CDR2 ANQGSEA. The germline V and J ends were trimmed by 2 bases and 4 bases, with 8 bases remaining between them. The CDR3 DNA is TGCAGCGTTGAAACCACCAGCTATGGCTACACCTTC. Its protein is CSVETTSYGYTF.

The V call is TRBV5-1, the J call TRBJ2-5, with 7 bases aligning to TRBD2. The ends lost 4 bases at V and 1 base at J; junction bases unmatched: 1. The CDR3 totals 13 residues. Germline loops: CDR1 SGHRS, CDR2 YFSETQ. The chain's CDR3 is CASSIAGQETQYF. CDR3 DNA: TGCGCCAGCAGCATAGCGGGCCAAGAGACCCAGTACTTC.

V gene TRBV15 combines with J gene TRBJ2-7; weak D call: TRBD2 (8 bases). With 5 bases removed from V and 4 bases from J, the gap between germline ends came to 24 bases. The length of the CDR3 is 17 residues. The V gene's germline CDR1 is LNHNV and CDR2 YYDKDF (reference sequence). CDR3 region: CATSGGTAGGRGYEQYF. The CDR3, as DNA: TGTGCCACCAGCGGTGGAACCGCGGGGGGCAGGGGGTACGAGCAGTACTTC. Drawing the rest from reference TRBV15 and TRBJ2-7, the complete variable domain is DAMVIQNPRYQVTQFGKPVTLSCSQTLNHNVMYWYQQKSSQAPKLLFHYYDKDFNNEADTPDNFQSRRPNTSFCFLDIRSPGLGDTAMYLCATSGGTAGGRGYEQYFGPGTRLTVT.

V usage is TRBV15 and J usage is TRBJ1-2; no clear D. CDR1 and CDR2 (germline): LNHNV, YYDKDF (reference sequence). Between the trimmed V and J ends, which lost 0 bases and 3 bases, there was a span of 8 bases. The CDR3 sequence is 14 residues long. The CDR3 DNA is TGTGCCACCAGCAGAGATCGACGGGACTATGGCTACACCTTC. It codes for CATSRDRRDYGYTF.

The chain combines TRBV5-4 with TRBJ1-1; 10 bases line up with TRBD1. J was trimmed by 9 bases and V by 4 bases; bases with no gene match: 6. Germline V gene sequence: CDR1 SGHNT, CDR2 YYREEE (reference sequence). The CDR3 spans 13 residues. The CDR3 loop is CASSPGTGVKAFF. The CDR3 coding sequence is TGTGCCAGCAGCCCCGGGACAGGGGTGAAAGCTTTCTTT.

V gene TRBV6-2 or TRBV6-3 combines with J gene TRBJ1-3; TRBD1 matches 7 bases. After removal of 0 bases from V and 0 bases from J, the junction contained 5 bases not matched to a gene. Germline values: CDR1 MNHEY, CDR2 SVGEGT. The length of the CDR3 is 17 residues. This CDR3 reads CASSYSGQSHSGNTIYF. CDR3 nucleotides: TGTGCCAGCAGTTACTCGGGACAGTCTCACTCTGGAAACACCATATATTTT.

This chain links TRBV27 with TRBJ2-2, with 10 positions matching TRBD2. Germline V lookup: CDR1 MNHEY, CDR2 SMNVEV (reference sequence). V was pared by 0 bases and J by 6 bases, with 7 bases of the junction left unmatched. The CDR3 is 17 amino acids. CDR3 residues: CASSLSVSGGFAGELFF. The CDR3 DNA is TGTGCCAGCAGTTTATCGGTTAGCGGGGGGTTTGCCGGGGAGCTGTTTTTT.

This chain joins TRBV6-6 and TRBJ1-2; D perhaps matches TRBD1 (6 bases). The CDR3 length is 14 residues. Germline CDR1 reads MNHNY; CDR2 reads SVGAGI (reference sequence). Trimming shortened V by 5 bases and J by 2 bases, and 12 bases separated the two germline ends. CDR3 DNA: TGTGCCAGCAGTCACGACAGGACCAACTATGGCTACACCTTC. It specifies CASSHDRTNYGYTF.

The V gene is TRBV4-1, the J gene TRBJ2-5; a possible D gene is TRBD1 (5 bases). Trimming removed 3 bases at V and 2 bases at J, with 13 bases between. The CDR3 totals 15 residues. CDR1 and CDR2 (germline): MGHRA, YSYEKL. This CDR3 reads CASSQERTRQETQYF. The DNA of the CDR3 is TGCGCCAGCAGCCAGGAAAGGACACGACAAGAGACCCAGTACTTC.